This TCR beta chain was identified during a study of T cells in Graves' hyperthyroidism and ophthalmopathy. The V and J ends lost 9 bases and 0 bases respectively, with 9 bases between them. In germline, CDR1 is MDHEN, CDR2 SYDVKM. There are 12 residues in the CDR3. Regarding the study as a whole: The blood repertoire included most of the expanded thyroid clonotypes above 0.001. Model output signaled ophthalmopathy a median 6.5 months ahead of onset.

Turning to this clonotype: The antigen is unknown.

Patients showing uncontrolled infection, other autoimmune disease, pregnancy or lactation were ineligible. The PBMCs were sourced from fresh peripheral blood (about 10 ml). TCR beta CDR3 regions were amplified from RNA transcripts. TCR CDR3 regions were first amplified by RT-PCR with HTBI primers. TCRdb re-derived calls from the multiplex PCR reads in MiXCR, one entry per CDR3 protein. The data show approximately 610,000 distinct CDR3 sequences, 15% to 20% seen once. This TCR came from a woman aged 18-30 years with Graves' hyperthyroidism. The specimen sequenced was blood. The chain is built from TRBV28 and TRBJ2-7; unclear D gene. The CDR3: CASLANSYEQYF. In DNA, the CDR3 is TGTGCCAGTTTAGCCAACTCCTACGAGCAGTACTTC.